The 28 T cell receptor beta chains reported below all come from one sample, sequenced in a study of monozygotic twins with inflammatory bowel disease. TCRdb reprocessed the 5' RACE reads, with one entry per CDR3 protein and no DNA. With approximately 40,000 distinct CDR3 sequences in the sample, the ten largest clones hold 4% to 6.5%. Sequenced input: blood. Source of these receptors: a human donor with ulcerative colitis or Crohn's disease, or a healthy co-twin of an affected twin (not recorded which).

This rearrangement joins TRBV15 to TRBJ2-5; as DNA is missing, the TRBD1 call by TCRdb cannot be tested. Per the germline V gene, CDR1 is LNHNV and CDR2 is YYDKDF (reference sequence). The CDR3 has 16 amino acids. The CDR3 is CATSRGTGEGQETQYF.

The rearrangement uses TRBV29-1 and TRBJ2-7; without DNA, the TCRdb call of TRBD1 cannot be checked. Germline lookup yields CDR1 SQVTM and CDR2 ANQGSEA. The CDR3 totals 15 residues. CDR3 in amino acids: CSVEFRGQGAYEQYF.

The CDR3 sequence: CASSFPTTLAEAFF. The gene calls are TRBV19 and TRBJ1-1. Germline-derived CDR1 and CDR2 are LNHDA and SQIVND (reference sequence). The CDR3 consists of 14 residues.

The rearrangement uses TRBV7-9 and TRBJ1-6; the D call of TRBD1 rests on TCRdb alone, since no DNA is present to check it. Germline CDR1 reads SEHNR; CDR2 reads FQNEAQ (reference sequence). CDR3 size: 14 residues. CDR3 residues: CASSSNQGNSPLHF.

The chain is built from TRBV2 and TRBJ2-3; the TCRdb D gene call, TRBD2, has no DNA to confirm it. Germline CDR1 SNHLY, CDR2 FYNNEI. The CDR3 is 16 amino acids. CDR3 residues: CAIDGTQGDHTDTQYF.

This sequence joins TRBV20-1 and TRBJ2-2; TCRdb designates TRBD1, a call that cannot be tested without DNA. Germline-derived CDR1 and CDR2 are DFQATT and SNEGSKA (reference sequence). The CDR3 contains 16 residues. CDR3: CSASKDRSILPGELFF.

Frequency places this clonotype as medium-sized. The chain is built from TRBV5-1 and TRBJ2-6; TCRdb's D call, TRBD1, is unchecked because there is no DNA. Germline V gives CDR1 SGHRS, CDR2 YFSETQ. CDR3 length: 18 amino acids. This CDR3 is CASSSGTGGAGGANVLTF.

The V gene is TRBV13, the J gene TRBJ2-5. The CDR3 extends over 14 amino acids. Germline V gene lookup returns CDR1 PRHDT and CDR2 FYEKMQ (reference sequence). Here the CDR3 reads CASSLSGFAETQYF.

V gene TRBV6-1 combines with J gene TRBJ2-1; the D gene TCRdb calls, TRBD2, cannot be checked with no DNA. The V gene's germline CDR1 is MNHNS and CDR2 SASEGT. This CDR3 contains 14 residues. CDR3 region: CASSLAGVVHEQFF.

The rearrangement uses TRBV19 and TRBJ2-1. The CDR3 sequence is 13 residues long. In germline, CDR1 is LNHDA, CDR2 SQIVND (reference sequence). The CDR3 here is CASSIRGGDEQFF.

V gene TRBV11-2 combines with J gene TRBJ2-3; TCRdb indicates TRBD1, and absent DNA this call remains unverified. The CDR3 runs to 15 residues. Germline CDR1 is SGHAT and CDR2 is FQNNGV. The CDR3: CASSLEGQATDTQYF.

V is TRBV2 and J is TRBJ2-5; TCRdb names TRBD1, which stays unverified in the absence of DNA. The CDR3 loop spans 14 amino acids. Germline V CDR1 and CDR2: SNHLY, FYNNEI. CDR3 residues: CASSGQGVRETQYF.

The CDR3 is CASSLADSLYEQYF. The chain couples TRBV7-2 to TRBJ2-7. Germline V gene lookup returns CDR1 SGHTA and CDR2 FQGNSA. The CDR3 totals 14 residues.

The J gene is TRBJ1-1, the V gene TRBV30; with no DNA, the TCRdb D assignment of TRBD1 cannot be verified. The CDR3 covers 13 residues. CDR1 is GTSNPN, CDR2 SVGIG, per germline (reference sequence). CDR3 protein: CALSSDRGAEAFF.

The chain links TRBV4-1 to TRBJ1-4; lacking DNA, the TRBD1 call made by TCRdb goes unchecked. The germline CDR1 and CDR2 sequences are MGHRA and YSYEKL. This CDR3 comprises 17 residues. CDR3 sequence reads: CASSQVGVVAGGEKLFF.

The chain's CDR3 is CASSLLSAARHNEQFF. The V call is TRBV5-1, the J call TRBJ2-1; the TCRdb call, TRBD2, lacks DNA for checking. The CDR3 is 16 amino acids. Germline CDR1 reads SGHRS; CDR2 reads YFSETQ.

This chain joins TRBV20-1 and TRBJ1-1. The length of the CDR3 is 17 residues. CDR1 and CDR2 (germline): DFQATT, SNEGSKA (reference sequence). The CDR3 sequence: CSARDHLGGAGQSEAFF.

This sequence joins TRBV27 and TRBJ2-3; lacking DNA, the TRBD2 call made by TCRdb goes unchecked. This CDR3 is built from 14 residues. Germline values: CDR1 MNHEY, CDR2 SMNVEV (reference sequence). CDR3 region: CASSLKRGLYTQYF.

The CDR3 spells CASSPDRSYGYTF. This chain uses TRBV7-9 with TRBJ1-2; lacking DNA, the TRBD1 call made by TCRdb goes unchecked. The CDR3 consists of 13 residues. Germline V gene sequence: CDR1 SEHNR, CDR2 FQNEAQ (reference sequence).

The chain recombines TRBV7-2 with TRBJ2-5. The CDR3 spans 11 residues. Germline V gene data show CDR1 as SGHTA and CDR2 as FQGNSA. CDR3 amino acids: CASSRTETQYF.

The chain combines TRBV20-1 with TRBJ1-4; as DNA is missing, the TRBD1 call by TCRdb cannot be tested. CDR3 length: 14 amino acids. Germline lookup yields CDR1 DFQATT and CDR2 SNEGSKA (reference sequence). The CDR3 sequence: CSARAGRGNEKLFF.

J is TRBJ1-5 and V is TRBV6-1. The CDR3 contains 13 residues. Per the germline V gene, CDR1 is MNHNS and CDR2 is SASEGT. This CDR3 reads CASMGTSNQPQHF.

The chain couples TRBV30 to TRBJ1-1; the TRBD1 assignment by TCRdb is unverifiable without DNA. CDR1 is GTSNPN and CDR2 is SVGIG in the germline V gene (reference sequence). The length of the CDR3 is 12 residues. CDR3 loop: CAWSRGGDEAFF.

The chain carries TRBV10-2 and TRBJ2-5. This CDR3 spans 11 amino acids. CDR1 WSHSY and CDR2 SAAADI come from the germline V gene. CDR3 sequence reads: CASRMEETQYF.

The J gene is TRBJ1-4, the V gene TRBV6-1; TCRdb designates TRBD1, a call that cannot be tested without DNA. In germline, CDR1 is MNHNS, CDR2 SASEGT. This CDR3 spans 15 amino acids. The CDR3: CASTALTATNEKLFF.

CDR3 in amino acids: CASSPRVWGNYEQFF. V and J are TRBV6-1 and TRBJ2-1; TCRdb gives TRBD1 as the D gene, but with no DNA this cannot be confirmed. The CDR3 contains 15 residues. CDR1 is MNHNS and CDR2 is SASEGT in the germline V gene.

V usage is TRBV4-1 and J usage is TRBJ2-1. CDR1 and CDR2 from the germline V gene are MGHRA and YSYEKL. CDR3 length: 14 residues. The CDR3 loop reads CASSRQTSYNEQFF.

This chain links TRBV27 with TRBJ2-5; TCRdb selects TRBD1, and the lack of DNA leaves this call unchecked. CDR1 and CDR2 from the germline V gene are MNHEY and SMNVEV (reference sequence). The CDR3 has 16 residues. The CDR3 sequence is CASSPGTGGLQETQYF.